This T cell receptor beta chain was recovered during a study of blood T cells in healthy people across ages. Overall study results and limits: Diversity estimates drawn from one million T cells were deemed underestimates.

Combining a sample-barcoded 5' primer with a J-beta primer mix, a second PCR ran for about 6 to 12 cycles. Researchers report that each sample yielded at least 3 million CDR3-containing paired-end reads. TCRdb called the 5' RACE reads again in MiXCR, with one record for every CDR3 protein. The sample records hundreds of thousands of distinct CDR3 sequences, roughly 53% being singletons. Points on this clonotype: Its target is not known. Its ends do not fully match the called genes, so a read error is possible.

Isolation of PBMCs gave at least 7 million cells per sample. CDR3 length: 14 amino acids. The germline V gene encodes CDR1 SGDLS and CDR2 YYNGEE. Source material: blood. V and J are TRBV9 and TRBJ2-5, with D possibly called TRBD1 or TRBD2 (5 bases each). This clonotype was sampled from a man in his 60s in good health. CDR3 nucleotides: TGTGCCAGCAGCCGGGACCCGGATAAAGAGACCCAGTACTTT. Protein sequence: CASSRDPDKETQYF.